These T cell receptor beta chains were read from a single sample in a study of T cell repertoires in cytomegalovirus infection. MiXCR, run by TCRdb on the reads, gives a single entry per CDR3 protein. Of 570,000 or so distinct CDR3 sequences detected, about 39% appear once; the ten largest clones hold around 48%. These TCRs' antigens remain unknown. The sample here was cultured PBMCs, taken from culture after CMV antigen stimulation. These receptors were obtained from a human donor in good health (CMV status not recorded). Some clones in this sample may be carry-over from other donors' samples. CDR3s include the opening cysteine and the closing phenylalanine or tryptophan. Fields, in order: clone size, V gene, J gene, CDR3 protein. Only some rows state a clone size, as once, few, many or a class for expanded clones.

>.|TRBV6-1|TRBJ1-6
CASGSGSSYNSPLHF
>.|TRBV10-3|TRBJ2-7
CAISQRTSGTGGEQYF
>few|TRBV7-2|TRBJ1-1
CASSLALEWGEAFF
>.|TRBV15|TRBJ2-7
CATSQRGTGTPTREQYF
>.|TRBV5-1|TRBJ2-7
CASSRAGTGDEEQYF
>.|TRBV11-2|TRBJ2-5
CASSPRPLRQETQYF
>.|TRBV7-4|TRBJ1-3
CASSTQSWGNTIYF
>.|TRBV20-1|TRBJ2-1
CSALRSYEQFF
>.|TRBV2|TRBJ2-5
CASTATQETQYF
>.|TRBV29-1|TRBJ2-7
CSVGVNDEQYF
>.|TRBV7-6|TRBJ1-1
CASSLGDYTEAFF
>.|TRBV6-6|TRBJ2-7
CASSYTPGGNEQYF
>.|TRBV12-3/TRBV12-4|TRBJ2-2
CASSLKTSGSNTGELFF
>few|TRBV2|TRBJ1-5
CASTGTGGYQPQHF
>many|TRBV7-2|TRBJ1-1
CASSWGRETEAFF
>.|TRBV7-9|TRBJ2-7
CASSLVGGQGEQYF
>once|TRBV20-1|TRBJ2-5
CSASSGGETQYF
>few|TRBV10-3|TRBJ1-1
CAALPERETEAFF
>.|TRBV5-6|TRBJ2-1
CASSPWDRPNEQFF
>.|TRBV5-6|TRBJ2-1
CASSNDPRGNEQFF
>.|TRBV7-9|TRBJ2-2
CASSLYSGELFF
>.|TRBV7-2|TRBJ2-2
CASSLGIGATGELFF
>.|TRBV7-2|TRBJ2-2
CASSLAALRNTGELFF
>.|TRBV6-2/TRBV6-3|TRBJ2-3
CASSYQRRGTSTDTQYF
>.|TRBV27|TRBJ2-3
CASSLFGLAGGTDTQYF
>.|TRBV7-9|TRBJ1-2
CASSSWEERNYGYTF
>.|TRBV20-1|TRBJ2-1
CSARSGTGSVNEQFF
>.|TRBV7-8|TRBJ2-1
CASSPGQGQDNEQFF
>.|TRBV7-9|TRBJ2-5
CASSPPRDPQETQYF
>few|TRBV7-9|TRBJ2-7
CASSLLQATYEQYF
>many|TRBV7-2|TRBJ2-1
CASRYRLAAYNEQFF
>.|TRBV7-6|TRBJ2-5
CASSLGWLAGGEQETQYF
>.|TRBV7-8|TRBJ1-5
CASSLSSGVNQPQHF
>few|TRBV11-2|TRBJ1-4
CASGTGSNEKLFF
>.|TRBV10-2|TRBJ2-3
CASSEVQGARKDTQYF
>few|TRBV7-9|TRBJ2-7
CASSFPAGTSVEQYF
>few|TRBV7-2|TRBJ2-7
CASTPGTRSYEQYF
>.|TRBV20-1|TRBJ2-7
CSARWSGSYEQYF
>.|TRBV2|TRBJ1-2
CASSSGGPGYTF
>.|TRBV2|TRBJ2-1
CASSSGEINEQFF
>.|TRBV9|TRBJ2-4
CASSVGGQGSNIQYF
>few|TRBV7-9|TRBJ2-1
CASSLGTARINEQFF
>.|TRBV7-4|TRBJ1-3
CASSLVPGSGNTIYF
>once|TRBV6-8|TRBJ2-7
CASSYSSSANSYEQYF
>few|TRBV19|TRBJ2-7
CASSAGSGYEQYF
>.|TRBV20-1|TRBJ2-1
CSASSGRDNEQFF